This TCR beta chain comes out of a study of PD-L1 blockade in urothelial cancer. Study-level background: Atezolizumab 1,200 mg was given intravenously every 3 weeks, starting 2014. Analyses used blood from 3 weeks (second dose) and 6 weeks after treatment start. Blood yielded a median of around 150,000 T cells per sample.

The V end lost 3 bases, the J end lost 2 bases, and 18 bases lay between the germline ends. This CDR3 spans 16 amino acids. CDR1 is SGDLS and CDR2 is YYNGEE in the germline V gene. Synthetic TCR analog templates were added to each PCR reaction. Only in-frame clones appear in the TCRdb table, and some are missing; sequencing was by immunoSEQ multiplex PCR. The repertoire includes under 55,000 clones, 84% of them detected once, and over 3% sits in the top ten. Time point described: pretreatment peripheral blood. The sequence came from a man between 65 and 80 years old with urothelial cancer. This chain links TRBV9 with TRBJ2-7, with no clear D. The sample in question was PBMCs, obtained around atezolizumab (anti-PD-L1) treatment. CDR3 sequence reads: CASSEPNSTGTYEQYF. CDR3 sequence (DNA): TGTGCCAGCAGCGAACCTAACAGCACCGGCACCTACGAGCAGTACTTC.